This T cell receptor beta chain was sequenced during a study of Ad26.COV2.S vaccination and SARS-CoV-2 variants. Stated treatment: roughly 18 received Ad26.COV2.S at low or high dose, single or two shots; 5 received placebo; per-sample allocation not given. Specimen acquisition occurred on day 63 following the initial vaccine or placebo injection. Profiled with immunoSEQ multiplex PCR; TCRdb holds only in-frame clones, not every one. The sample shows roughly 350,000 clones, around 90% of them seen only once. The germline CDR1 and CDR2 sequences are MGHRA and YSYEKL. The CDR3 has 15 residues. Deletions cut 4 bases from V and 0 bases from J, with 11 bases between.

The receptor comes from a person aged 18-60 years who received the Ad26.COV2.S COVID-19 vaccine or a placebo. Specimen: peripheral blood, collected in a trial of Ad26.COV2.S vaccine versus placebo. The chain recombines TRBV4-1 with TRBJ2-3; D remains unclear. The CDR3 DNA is TGCGCCAGCAGCCCCTTGGGCACTAGCACAGATACGCAGTATTTT. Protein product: CASSPLGTSTDTQYF.